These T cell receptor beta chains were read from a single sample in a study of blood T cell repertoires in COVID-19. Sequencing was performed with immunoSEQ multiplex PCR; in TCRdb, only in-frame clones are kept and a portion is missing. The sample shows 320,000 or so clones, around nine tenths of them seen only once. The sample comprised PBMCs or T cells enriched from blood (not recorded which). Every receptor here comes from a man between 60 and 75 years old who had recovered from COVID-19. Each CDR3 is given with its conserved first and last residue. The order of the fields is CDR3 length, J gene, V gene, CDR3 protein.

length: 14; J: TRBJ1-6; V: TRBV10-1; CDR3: CASRAGTTNSPLHF
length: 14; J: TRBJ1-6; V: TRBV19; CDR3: CASSTPDRNSPLHF
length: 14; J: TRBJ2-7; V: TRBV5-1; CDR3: CASSSVTGSYEQYF
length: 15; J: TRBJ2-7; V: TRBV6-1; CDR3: CASSGREKAAYEQYF
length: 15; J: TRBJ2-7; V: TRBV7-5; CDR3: CVRSSGTGLTYEQYF
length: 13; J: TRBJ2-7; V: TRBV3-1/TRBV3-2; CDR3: CASSPPRGWIWDF
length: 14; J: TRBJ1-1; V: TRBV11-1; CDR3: CASSLDRGNTEAFF
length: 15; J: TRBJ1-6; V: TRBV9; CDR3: CASSVATGYTSPLHF
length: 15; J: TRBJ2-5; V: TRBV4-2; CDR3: CASSQGRAGIETQYF
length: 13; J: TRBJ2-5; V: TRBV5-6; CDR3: CASSIPRGETQYF
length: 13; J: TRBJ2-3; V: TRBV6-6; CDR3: CASSSFGSDTQYF
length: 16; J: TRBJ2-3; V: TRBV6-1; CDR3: CASSELVRGISDTQYF
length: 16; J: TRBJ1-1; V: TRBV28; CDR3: CASSSRHRGRNTEAFF
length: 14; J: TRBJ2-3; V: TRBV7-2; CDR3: CASSLSGGIDTQYF
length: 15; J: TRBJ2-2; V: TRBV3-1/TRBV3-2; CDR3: CASSLSSGNTGELFF
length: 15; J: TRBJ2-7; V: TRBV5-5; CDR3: CASSESAGYPYEQYF
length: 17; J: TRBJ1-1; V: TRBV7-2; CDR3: CASSPSRGGGVNTEAFF
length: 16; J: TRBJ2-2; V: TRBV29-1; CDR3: CSVLRGTPSGTGELFF
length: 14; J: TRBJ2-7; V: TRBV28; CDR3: CASRTTGDSYEQYF
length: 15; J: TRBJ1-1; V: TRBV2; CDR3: CASSGRGPMNTEAFF
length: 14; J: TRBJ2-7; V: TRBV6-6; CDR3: CASSYQGGSYEQYF
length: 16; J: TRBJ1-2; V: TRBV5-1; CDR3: CASSAGQIRPIYGYTF
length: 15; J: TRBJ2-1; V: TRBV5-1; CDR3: CASSNGLAGPDEQFF
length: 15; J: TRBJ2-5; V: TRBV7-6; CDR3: CASSDGPGTSETQYF
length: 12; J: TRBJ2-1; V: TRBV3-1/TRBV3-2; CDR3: CASSGVYNEQFF
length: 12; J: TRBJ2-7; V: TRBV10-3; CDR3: CAIRDRDNEQYF
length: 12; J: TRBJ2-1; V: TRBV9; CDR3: CASSVGTNEQFF
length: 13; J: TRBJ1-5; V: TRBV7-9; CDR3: CASSLGGRQPQHF
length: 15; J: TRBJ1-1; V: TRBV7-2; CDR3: CASSLSGTDNTEAFF
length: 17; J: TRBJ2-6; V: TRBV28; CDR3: CASSFQGQSSGANVLTF
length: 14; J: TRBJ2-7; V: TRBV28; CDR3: CASSTPALVYEQYF
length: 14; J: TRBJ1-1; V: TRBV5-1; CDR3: CASSLPQGNTEAFF